Included here is one TCR beta chain sequence, with context. Its target is not known. The record originates from a study of T cell repertoires in ileal Crohn's disease. Turning to the study itself: Postoperative therapy was given to about half: around 12 thiopurines, about 19 anti-TNF agents.

J was trimmed by 6 bases and V by 2 bases; bases with no gene match: 7. The CDR3 is 15 amino acids. CDR1 is MNHNY, CDR2 SVGAGI, per germline (reference sequence). TCRdb's table, derived via immunoSEQ multiplex PCR, lists solely in-frame clones and lacks some. The table lists more than 25,000 clones, around 80% of them singletons. Whole-study findings and limits: Active smokers at surgery had more clonal expansions than non-smokers. Endoscopic recurrence occurred in every patient whose clonality exceeded 26.8%.

The sample consisted of ileal tissue. The TCR sequence derives from an adult with Crohn's disease. The rearrangement links TRBV6-6 to TRBJ2-1; 7 bases line up with TRBD2. Here the CDR3 reads CASSYAGTTSNEQFF. CDR3 nucleotides: TGTGCCAGCAGTTACGCCGGGACTACTTCCAATGAGCAGTTCTTC.